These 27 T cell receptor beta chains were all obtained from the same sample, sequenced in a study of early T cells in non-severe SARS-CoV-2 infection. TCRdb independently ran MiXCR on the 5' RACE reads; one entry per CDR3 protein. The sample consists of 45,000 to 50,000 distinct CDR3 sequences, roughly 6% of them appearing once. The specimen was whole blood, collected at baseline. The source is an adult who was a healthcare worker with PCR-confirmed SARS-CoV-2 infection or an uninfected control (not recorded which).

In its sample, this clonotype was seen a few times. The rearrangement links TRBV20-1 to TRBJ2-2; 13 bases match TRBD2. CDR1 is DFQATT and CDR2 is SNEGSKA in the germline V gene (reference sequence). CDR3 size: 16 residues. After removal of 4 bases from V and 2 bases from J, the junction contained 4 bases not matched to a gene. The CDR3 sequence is CSATGLAGFNTGELFF. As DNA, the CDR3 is TGCAGTGCTACGGGACTAGCGGGGTTTAACACCGGGGAGCTGTTTTTT.

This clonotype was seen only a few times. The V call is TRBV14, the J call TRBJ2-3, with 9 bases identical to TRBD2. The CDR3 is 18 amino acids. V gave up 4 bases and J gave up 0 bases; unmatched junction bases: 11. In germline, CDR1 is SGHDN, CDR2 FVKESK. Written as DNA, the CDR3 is TGTGCCAGCAGCCCTATAGCGGGGGCCCTTGCTAGCACAGATACGCAGTATTTT. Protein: CASSPIAGALASTDTQYF.

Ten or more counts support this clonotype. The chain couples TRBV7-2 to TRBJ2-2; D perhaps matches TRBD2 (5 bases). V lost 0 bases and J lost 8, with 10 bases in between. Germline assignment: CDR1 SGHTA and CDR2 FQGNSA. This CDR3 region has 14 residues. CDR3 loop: CASSLALASGELFF. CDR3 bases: TGTGCCAGCAGCTTAGCTCTAGCTTCTGGGGAGCTGTTTTTT.

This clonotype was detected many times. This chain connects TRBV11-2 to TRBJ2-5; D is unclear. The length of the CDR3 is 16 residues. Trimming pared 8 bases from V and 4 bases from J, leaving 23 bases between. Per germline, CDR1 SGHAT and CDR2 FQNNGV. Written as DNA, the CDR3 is TGTGCCAGCGCCGATGGGCTGGGTGTTCAGGTAGAGACCCAGTACTTC. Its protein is CASADGLGVQVETQYF.

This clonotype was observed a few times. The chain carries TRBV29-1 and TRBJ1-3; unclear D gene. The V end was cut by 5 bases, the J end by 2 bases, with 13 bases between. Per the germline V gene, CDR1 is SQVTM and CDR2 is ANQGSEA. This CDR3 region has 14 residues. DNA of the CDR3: TGCAGCGTTACAGCAGGAACTACTGGAAACACCATATATTTT. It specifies CSVTAGTTGNTIYF.

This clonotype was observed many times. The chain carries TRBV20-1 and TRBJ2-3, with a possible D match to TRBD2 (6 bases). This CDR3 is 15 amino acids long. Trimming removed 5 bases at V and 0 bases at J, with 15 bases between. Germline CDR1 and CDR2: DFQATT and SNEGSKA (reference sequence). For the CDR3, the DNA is TGCAGTGCTGATCGACTAGTCGGCAGCACAGATACGCAGTATTTT. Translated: CSADRLVGSTDTQYF.

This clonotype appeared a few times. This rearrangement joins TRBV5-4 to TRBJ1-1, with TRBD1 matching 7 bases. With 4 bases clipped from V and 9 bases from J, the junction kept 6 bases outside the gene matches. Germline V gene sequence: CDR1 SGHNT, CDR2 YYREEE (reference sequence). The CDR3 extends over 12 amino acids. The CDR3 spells CASSPQGGQAFF. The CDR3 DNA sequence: TGTGCCAGCAGCCCCCAGGGGGGGCAAGCTTTCTTT.

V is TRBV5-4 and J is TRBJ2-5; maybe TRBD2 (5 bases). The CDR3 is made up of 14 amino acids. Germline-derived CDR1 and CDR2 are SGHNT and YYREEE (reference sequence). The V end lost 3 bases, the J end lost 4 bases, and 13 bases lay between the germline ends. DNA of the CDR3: TGTGCCAGCAGCTCGGAGGATTTCTCAGAGACCCAGTACTTC. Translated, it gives CASSSEDFSETQYF.

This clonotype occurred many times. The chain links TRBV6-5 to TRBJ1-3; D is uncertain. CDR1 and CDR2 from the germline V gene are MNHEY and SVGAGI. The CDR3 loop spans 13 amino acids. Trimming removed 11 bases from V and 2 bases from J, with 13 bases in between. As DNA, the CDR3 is TGTGCCGCCTCGGGCCTGCCTGGAAACACCATATATTTT. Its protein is CAASGLPGNTIYF.

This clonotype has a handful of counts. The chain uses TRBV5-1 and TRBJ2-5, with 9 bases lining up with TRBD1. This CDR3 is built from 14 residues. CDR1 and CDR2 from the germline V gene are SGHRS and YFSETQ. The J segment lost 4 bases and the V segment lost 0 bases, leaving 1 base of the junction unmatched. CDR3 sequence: CASSLGTGVETQYF. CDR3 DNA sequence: TGCGCCAGCAGCTTGGGGACAGGGGTAGAGACCCAGTACTTC. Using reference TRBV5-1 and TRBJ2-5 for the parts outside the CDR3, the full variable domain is KAGVTQTPRYLIKTRGQQVTLSCSPISGHRSVSWYQQTPGQGLQFLFEYFSETQRNKGNFPGRFSGRQFSNSRSEMNVSTLELGDSALYLCASSLGTGVETQYFGPGTRLLVL.

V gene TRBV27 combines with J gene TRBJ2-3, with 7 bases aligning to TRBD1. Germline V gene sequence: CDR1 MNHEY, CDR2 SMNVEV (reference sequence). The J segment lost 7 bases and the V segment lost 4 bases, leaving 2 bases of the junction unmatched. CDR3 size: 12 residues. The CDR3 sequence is CASSYRGYTQYF. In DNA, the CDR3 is TGTGCCAGCAGTTACAGGGGTTATACGCAGTATTTT.

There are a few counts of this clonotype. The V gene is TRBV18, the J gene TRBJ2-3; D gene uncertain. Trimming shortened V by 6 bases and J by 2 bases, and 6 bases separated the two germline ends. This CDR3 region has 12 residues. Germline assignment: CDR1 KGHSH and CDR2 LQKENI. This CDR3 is CASSPDTDTQYF. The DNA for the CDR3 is TGTGCCAGCTCCCCCGACACAGATACGCAGTATTTT.

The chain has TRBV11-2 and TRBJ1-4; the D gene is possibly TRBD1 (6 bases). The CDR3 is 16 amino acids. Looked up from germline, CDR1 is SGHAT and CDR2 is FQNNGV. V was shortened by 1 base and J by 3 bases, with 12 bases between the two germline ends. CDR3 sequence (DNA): TGTGCCAGCAGCTTAGCGGGGGCAGGTGCTAATGAAAAACTGTTTTTT. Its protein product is CASSLAGAGANEKLFF.

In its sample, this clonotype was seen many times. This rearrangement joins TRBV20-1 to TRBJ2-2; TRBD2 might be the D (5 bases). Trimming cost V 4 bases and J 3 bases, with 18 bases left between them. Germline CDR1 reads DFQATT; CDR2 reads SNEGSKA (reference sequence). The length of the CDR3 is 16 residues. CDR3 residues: CSAKPEGRLYTGELFF. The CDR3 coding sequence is TGCAGTGCTAAACCCGAGGGCAGACTCTACACCGGGGAGCTGTTTTTT.

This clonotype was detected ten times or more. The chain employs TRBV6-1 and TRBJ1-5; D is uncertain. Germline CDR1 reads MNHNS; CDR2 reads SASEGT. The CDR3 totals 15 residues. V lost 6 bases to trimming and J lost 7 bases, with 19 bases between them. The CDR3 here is CASRRGGGSEQPQHF. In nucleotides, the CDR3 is TGTGCCAGCAGAAGAGGTGGAGGGTCCGAACAGCCCCAGCATTTT.

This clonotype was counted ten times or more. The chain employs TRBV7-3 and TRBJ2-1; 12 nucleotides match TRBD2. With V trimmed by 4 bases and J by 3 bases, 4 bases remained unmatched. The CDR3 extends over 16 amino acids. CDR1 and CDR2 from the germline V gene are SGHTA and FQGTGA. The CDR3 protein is CASSSTSGGLYNEQFF. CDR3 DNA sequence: TGTGCCAGCAGCTCGACTAGCGGGGGTCTCTACAATGAGCAGTTCTTC.

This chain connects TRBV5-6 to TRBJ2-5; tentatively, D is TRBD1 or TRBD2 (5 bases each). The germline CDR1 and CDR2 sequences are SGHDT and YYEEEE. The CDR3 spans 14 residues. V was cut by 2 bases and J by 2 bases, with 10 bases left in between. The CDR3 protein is CASSLRDLQETQYF. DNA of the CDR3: TGTGCCAGCAGCTTAAGGGACCTTCAAGAGACCCAGTACTTC.

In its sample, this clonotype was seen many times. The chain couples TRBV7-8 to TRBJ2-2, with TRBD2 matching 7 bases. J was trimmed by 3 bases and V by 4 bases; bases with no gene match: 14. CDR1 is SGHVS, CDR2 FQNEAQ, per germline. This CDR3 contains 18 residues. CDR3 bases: TGTGCCAGCAGCTCCCGTTCTTCCTCAGCGGGGTACACCGGGGAGCTGTTTTTT. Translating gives CASSSRSSSAGYTGELFF.

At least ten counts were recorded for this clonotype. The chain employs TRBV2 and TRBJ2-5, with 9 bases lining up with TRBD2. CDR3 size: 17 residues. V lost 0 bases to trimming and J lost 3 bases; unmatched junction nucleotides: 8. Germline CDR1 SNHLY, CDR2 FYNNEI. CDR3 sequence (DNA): TGTGCCAGCAGTGAAGCGAGGGGTAGCGGGGGTGAAGAGACCCAGTACTTC. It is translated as CASSEARGSGGEETQYF.

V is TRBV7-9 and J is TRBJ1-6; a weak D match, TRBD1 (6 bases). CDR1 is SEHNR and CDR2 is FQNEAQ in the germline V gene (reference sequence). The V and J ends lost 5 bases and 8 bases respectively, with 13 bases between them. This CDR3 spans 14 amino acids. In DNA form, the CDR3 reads TGTGCCAGCAGCGCGACAGGAATCGATTCACCCCTCCACTTT. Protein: CASSATGIDSPLHF.

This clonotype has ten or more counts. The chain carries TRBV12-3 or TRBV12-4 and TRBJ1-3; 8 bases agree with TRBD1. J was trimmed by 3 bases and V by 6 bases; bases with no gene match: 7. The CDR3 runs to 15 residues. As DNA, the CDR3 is TGTGCCAGCAGGCCCTCCGGGACAGGTGGAAACACCATATATTTT. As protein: CASRPSGTGGNTIYF.

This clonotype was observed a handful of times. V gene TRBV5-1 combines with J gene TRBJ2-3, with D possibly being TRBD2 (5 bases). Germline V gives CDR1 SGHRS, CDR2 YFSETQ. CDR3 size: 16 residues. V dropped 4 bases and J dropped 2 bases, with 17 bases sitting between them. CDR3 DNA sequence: TGCGCCAGCAGCCCCCTAGGGAGCGGCTTCACAGATACGCAGTATTTT. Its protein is CASSPLGSGFTDTQYF.

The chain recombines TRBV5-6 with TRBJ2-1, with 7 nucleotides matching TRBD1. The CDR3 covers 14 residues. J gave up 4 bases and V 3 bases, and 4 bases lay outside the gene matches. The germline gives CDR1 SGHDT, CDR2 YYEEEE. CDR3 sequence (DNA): TGTGCCAGCAGCTGGACGGGACAGTACAATGAGCAGTTCTTC. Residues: CASSWTGQYNEQFF.

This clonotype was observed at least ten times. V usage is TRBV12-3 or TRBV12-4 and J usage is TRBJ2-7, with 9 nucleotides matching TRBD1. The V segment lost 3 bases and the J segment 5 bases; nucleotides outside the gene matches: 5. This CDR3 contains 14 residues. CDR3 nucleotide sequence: TGTGCCAGCAGTTTGGGACAGGGTTCAAACGAGCAGTACTTC. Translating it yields CASSLGQGSNEQYF.

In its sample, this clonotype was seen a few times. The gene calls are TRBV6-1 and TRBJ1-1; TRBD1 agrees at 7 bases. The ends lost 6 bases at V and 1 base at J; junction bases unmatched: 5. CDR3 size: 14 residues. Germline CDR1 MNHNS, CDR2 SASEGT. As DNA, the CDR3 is TGTGCCAGCAGCCAGGGGGGCACGAACACTGAAGCTTTCTTT. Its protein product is CASSQGGTNTEAFF.

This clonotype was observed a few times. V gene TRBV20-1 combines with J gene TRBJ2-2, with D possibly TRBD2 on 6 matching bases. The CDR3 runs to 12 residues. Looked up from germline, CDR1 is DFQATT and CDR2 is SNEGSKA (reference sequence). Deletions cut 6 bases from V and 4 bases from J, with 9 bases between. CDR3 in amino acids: CSAGGSTGELFF. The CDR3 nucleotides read TGCAGTGCGGGGGGTAGCACCGGGGAGCTGTTTTTT.

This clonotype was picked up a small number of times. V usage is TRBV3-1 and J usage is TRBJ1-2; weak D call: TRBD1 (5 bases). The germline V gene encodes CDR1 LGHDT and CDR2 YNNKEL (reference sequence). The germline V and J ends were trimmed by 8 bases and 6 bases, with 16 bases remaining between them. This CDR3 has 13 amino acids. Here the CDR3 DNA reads TGTGCCAGCTTAAAGAAGGGGACGGATGGCTACACCTTC. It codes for CASLKKGTDGYTF. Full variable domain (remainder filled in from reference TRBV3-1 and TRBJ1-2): DTAVSQTPKYLVTQMGNDKSIKCEQNLGHDTMYWYKQDSKKFLKIMFSYNNKELIINETVPNRFSPKSPDKAHLNLHINSLELGDSAVYFCASLKKGTDGYTFGSGTRLTVV.